This TCR beta chain was documented in a study of cytotoxic CD8 clonotypes in ibrutinib-treated CLL. Study summary: A median approximately 12 months of treatment, range 6 to 36, preceded the collection of response samples.

Extraction of around 1.9 micrograms of genomic DNA from cryopreserved PBMCs supplied material for TCR beta libraries. A remark on this clone: No antigen is known for it.

Clones were read by immunoSEQ multiplex PCR, and TCRdb kept only the in-frame ones, dropping some. The sample includes under 200,000 clones, around 80% of them seen just once. Notes on the study in general: Elevated clonality accompanied ibrutinib response, with a return toward baseline values at progression. With treatment, public clonotypes, which were uncommon, either contracted or remained stable.

Germline lookup yields CDR1 WSHSY and CDR2 SAAADI. Trimming took off 7 bases at V and 0 bases at J, with 13 bases between the two ends. This CDR3 region has 15 residues. The specimen comprised PBMCs, sampled after 24 months of ibrutinib treatment. The V call is TRBV10-2, the J call TRBJ1-3, with D perhaps matching TRBD1 (5 bases). The clonotype was recovered from a human donor with chronic lymphocytic leukemia. The CDR3 sequence is CASTPRGNSGNTIYF. CDR3 nucleotides: TGCGCCAGCACCCCGCGGGGGAACTCTGGAAACACCATATATTTT.